This TCR beta chain derives from a study of shared clonotypes between healthy human individuals. This CDR3 is built from 14 residues. With 6 bases removed from V and 0 bases from J, the gap between germline ends came to 12 bases. The germline gives CDR1 SQVTM, CDR2 ANQGSEA. Assay used: immunoSEQ multiplex PCR; TCRdb lists only in-frame clones, some missing. The sample includes under 200,000 clones, roughly 93% seen only once; the top ten take about 0.067%. The chain couples TRBV29-1 to TRBJ1-3; the D is unclear. The sample consisted of naive CD4+ T cells sorted from blood. Subset meaning: CD45RA+ positively selected. This TCR was recovered from a woman aged 25 to 39 in good health. For the CDR3, the DNA is TGCAGCGTGGCCGGGTCATACTCTGGAAACACCATATATTTT. Protein sequence: CSVAGSYSGNTIYF.